Below, one T cell receptor (beta chain) is given with its context. Its antigen is not known. V lost 1 base to trimming and J lost 1 base, with 7 bases between them. This CDR3 comprises 13 residues. CDR1 and CDR2 (germline): SQVTM, ANQGSEA. This specimen comes from a study of T-cell memory formation after mild COVID-19. Study as a whole: The study found TCR clusters largely donor specific. Overall study results and limits: The study found balanced CD4/CD8 in clones contracting day 15 to 85 and a CD4+ lean in later expanders. CD8+ contracting clones occupied EMRA, while CD4+ ones occupied mainly CM and EM.

One entry per CDR3 protein results from TCRdb running MiXCR on the 5' RACE reads. This table holds roughly 450,000 distinct CDR3 sequences, roughly 18% found once. Specimen: PBMCs or a T cell subset sorted from them (not recorded which). The chain carries TRBV29-1 and TRBJ1-1; TRBD1 might be the D (6 bases). This receptor was identified in a man in his late teens or twenties who had mild COVID-19 (a few samples of this study predate the infection). Cell type and time point are not known. CDR3 nucleotide sequence: TGCAGCGTTGAAGGGACAGCGAACACTGAAGCTTTCTTT. Amino acids: CSVEGTANTEAFF.